Detailed here is one T cell receptor (beta chain). This record belongs to a study of T cell responses to AZD1222 COVID-19 vaccine. The CDR3 totals 16 residues. The V segment lost 4 bases and the J segment 7 bases; nucleotides outside the gene matches: 9. Germline assignment: CDR1 SGHDT and CDR2 YYEEEE. Clones were sequenced by immunoSEQ multiplex PCR, and TCRdb holds only the in-frame ones, with some missing. The repertoire holds roughly 200,000 clones, with roughly nine tenths as singletons. The study pooled second doses at about 4 or about 12 weeks. This sequence joins TRBV5-6 and TRBJ1-4; 11 bases line up with TRBD1. Sequenced material: peripheral blood, taken 28 days after the second AZD1222 dose. This TCR came from an adult who received the AZD1222 COVID-19 vaccine. The CDR3: CASSLGRGTGGEKLFF. In DNA, the CDR3 is TGTGCCAGCAGCCTTGGACGAGGGACAGGGGGTGAAAAACTGTTTTTT.